This T cell receptor (beta chain) was documented in a study of cytomegalovirus exposure and HLA in healthy donors. Study-level findings and limits: Judged likely to be a sequencing artifact was a cluster of highly shared sequence variants. Information on immune exposure was restricted to one variable (CMV serostatus). Analysis was carried out at a later point, and it linked a missense DCLRE1C variant to TCR beta V- and J-gene trimming. In a later analysis, TCR association rates varied by HLA locus: DRB1 most, HLA-C fewest.

In the PCR, 60 Vbeta and 13 Jbeta primers were used. The table came from immunoSEQ multiplex PCR; TCRdb's copy has only in-frame clones and leaves some out. The sample comprises about 120,000 clones, 80% of which are singletons, and 3% to 3.5% rests with the top ten. Comments on this clone: Antigen specificity is unknown.

The CDR3 is made up of 12 amino acids. In germline, CDR1 is PRHDT, CDR2 FYEKMQ (reference sequence). Trimming took 1 base from V and 8 from J, leaving 8 bases between them. The chain employs TRBV13 and TRBJ1-2; no firm D call. The sequenced sample consisted of PBMCs. This clonotype originated in a male donor in good health and CMV-seronegative. The CDR3 protein is CASSLVRGGYTF. DNA of the CDR3: TGTGCCAGCAGCTTAGTGCGCGGGGGCTACACCTTC.